This T cell receptor (beta chain) is from a study of OX40 agonist ivuxolimab in advanced cancers. Overall study context: Patients were dosed with the agonistic anti-OX40 (CD134) antibody ivuxolimab. Those treated in dose escalation had hepatocellular carcinoma, melanoma, renal cell cancer or head and neck cancer.

No patient had autoimmune disease or received systemic immunosuppression. The method was immunoSEQ multiplex PCR; TCRdb's version includes in-frame clones alone and lacks a portion of them. In the table there are roughly 68,000 clones, 75% to 90% of which are singletons. Whole-study findings and limits: There was clonal expansion of CD4+ and CD8+ blood T cells by week 6 at 0.1 to 3.0 mg/kg.

A remark on this clone: As yet, its antigen is unknown.

Sequenced material: CD4+ or CD8+ T cells sorted from blood, taken in a trial of the OX40 agonist ivuxolimab. This receptor was identified in an adult with an advanced solid tumor such as melanoma, head and neck, liver or kidney cancer.

CDR3 amino acids: CASSKAEGHQETQYF. DNA for the CDR3: TGTGCCAGCAGCAAAGCGGAGGGGCACCAAGAGACCCAGTACTTC. This rearrangement joins TRBV21-1 to TRBJ2-5; the table calls TRBD2, which could not be checked here. TRBV21-1 constitutes a pseudogene. CDR3 length equals 15 residues.